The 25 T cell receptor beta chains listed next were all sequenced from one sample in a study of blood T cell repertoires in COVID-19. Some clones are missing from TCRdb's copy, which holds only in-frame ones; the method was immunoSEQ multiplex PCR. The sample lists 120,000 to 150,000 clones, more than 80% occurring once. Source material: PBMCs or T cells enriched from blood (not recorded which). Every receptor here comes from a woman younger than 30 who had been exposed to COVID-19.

The CDR3 DNA reads as TGTGCCAGCAGCCAAGGGGACAGGGGGCGCGCAGCTTTCTTT. Translation gives CASSQGDRGRAAFF. The V and J genes are TRBV3-1 (or the pseudogene TRBV3-2) and TRBJ1-1; 12 bases map to TRBD1. CDR3 length: 14 amino acids. The trim removed 1 base at V and 10 bases at J, leaving 4 bases unmatched. The germline V gene has CDR1 LGHDT and CDR2 YNNKEL (reference sequence).

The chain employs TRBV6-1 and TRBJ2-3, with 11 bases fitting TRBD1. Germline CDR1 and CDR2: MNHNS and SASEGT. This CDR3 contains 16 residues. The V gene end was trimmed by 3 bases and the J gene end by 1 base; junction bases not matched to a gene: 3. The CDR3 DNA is TGTGCCAGCAGTGAGGACAGGGGGCGGGGCACAGATACGCAGTATTTT. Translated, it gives CASSEDRGRGTDTQYF.

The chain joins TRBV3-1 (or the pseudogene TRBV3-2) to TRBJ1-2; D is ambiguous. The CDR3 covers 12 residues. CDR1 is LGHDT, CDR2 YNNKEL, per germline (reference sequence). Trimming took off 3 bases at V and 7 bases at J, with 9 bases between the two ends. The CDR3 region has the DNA TGTGCCAGCAGCCATATTACCGGTGGCTACACCTTC. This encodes CASSHITGGYTF.

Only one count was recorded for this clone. In DNA form, the CDR3 reads TGTGCCAGCAGTCCATACCAGAAAGAGACCCAGTACTTC. As protein: CASSPYQKETQYF. This chain links TRBV27 with TRBJ2-5; D gene unclear. Trimming pared 5 bases from V and 3 bases from J, leaving 10 bases between. The CDR3 runs 13 residues. Germline V gene sequence: CDR1 MNHEY, CDR2 SMNVEV (reference sequence).

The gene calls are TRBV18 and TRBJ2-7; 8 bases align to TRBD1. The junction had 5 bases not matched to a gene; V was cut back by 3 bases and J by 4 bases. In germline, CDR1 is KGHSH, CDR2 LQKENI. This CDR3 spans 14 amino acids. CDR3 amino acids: CASSPRQGMYEQYF. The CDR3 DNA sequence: TGTGCCAGCTCACCCAGACAGGGGATGTACGAGCAGTACTTC.

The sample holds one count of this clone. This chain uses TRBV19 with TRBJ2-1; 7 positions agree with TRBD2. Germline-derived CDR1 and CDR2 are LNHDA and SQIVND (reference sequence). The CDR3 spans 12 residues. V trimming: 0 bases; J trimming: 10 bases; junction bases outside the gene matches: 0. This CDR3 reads CASSIETSEQFF. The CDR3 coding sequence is TGTGCCAGTAGTATAGAGACTAGCGAGCAGTTCTTC. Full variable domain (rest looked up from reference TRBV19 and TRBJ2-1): DGGITQSPKYLFRKEGQNVTLSCEQNLNHDAMYWYRQDPGQGLRLIYYSQIVNDFQKGDIAEGYSVSREKKESFPLTVTSAQKNPTAFYLCASSIETSEQFFGPGTRLTVL.

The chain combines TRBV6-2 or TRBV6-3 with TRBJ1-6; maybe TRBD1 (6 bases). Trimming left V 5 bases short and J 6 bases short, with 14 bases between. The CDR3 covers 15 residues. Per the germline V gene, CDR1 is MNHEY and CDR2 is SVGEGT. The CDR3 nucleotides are TGTGCCAGCAGTACCCGACAGGCACCTAATTCACCCCTCCACTTT. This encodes CASSTRQAPNSPLHF.

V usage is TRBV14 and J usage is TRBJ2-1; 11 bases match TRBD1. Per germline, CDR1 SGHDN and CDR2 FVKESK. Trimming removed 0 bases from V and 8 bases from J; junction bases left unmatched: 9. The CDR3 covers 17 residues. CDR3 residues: CASSQDPRDRGSDEQFF. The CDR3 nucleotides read TGTGCCAGCAGCCAAGACCCCCGGGACAGGGGGTCTGATGAGCAGTTCTTC.

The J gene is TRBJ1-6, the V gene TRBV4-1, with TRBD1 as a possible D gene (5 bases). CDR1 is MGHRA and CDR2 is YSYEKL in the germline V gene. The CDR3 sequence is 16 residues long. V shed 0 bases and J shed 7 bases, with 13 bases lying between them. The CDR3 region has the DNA TGCGCCAGCAGCCAAGATCGGGCCAGGGCCAATTCACCCCTCCACTTT. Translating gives CASSQDRARANSPLHF.

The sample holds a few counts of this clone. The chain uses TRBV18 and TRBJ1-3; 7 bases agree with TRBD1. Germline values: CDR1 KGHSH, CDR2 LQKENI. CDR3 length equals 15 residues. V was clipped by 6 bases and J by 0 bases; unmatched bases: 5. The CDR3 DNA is TGTGCCAGCTCCCAGGGACAGATCTCTGGAAACACCATATATTTT. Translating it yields CASSQGQISGNTIYF. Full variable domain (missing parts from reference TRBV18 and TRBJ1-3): NAGVMQNPRHLVRRRGQEARLRCSPMKGHSHVYWYRQLPEEGLKFMVYLQKENIIDESGMPKERFSAEFPKEGPSILRIQQVVRGDSAAYFCASSQGQISGNTIYFGEGSWLTVV.

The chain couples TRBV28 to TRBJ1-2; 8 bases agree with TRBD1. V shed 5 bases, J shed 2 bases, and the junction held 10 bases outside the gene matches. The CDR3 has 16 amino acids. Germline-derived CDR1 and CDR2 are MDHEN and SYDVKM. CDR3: CASSPGGDRLNYGYTF. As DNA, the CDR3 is TGTGCCAGCAGTCCCGGTGGGGACAGGCTCAACTATGGCTACACCTTC.

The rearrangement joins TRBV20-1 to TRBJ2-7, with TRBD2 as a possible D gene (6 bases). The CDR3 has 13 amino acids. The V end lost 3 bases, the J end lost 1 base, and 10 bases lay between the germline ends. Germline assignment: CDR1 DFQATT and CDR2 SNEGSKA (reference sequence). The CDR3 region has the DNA TGCAGTGCTAGTAGGACTAATTCCTACGAGCAGTACTTC. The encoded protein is CSASRTNSYEQYF.

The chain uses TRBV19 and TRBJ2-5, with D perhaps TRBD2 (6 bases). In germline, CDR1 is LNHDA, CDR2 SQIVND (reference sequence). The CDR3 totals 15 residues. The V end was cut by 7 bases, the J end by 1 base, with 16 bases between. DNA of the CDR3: TGTGCCAGTAAGACGACGGGAGCCTTCCAAGAGACCCAGTACTTC. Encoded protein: CASKTTGAFQETQYF.

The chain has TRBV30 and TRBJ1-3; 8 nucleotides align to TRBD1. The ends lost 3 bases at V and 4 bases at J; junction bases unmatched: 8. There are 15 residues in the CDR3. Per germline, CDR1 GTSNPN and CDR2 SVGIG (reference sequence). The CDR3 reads CAWSQGAVGGNTIYF. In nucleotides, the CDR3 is TGTGCCTGGAGCCAGGGGGCAGTGGGAGGAAACACCATATATTTT. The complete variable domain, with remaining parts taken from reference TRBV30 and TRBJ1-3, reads SQTIHQWPATLVQPVGSPLSLECTVEGTSNPNLYWYRQAAGRGLQLLFYSVGIGQISSEVPQNLSASRPQDRQFILSSKKLLLSDSGFYLCAWSQGAVGGNTIYFGEGSWLTVV.

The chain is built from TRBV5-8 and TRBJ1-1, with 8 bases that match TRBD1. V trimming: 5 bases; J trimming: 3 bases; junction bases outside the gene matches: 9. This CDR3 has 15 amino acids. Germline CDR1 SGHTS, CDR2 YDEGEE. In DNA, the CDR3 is TGTGCCAGCAGATACTTGGGACAGGCGGACACTGAAGCTTTCTTT. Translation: CASRYLGQADTEAFF. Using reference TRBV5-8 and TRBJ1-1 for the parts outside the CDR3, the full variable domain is EAGVTQSPTHLIKTRGQQATLRCSPISGHTSVYWYQQALGLGLQFLLWYDEGEERNRGNFPPRFSGRQFPNYSSELNVNALELEDSALYLCASRYLGQADTEAFFGQGTRLTVV.

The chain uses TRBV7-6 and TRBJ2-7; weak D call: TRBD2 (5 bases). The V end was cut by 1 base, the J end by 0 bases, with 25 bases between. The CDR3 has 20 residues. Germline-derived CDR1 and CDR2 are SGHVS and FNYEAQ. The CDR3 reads CASSLVGEIWGTRSSYEQYF. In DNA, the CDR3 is TGTGCCAGCAGCTTAGTCGGGGAGATATGGGGTACACGGAGCTCCTACGAGCAGTACTTC.

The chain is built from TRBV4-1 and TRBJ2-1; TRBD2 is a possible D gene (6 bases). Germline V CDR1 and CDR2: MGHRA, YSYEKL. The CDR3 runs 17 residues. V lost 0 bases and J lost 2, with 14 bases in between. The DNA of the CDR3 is TGCGCCAGCAGCCAAGATCTTGGTAGCGGAGCCTACAATGAGCAGTTCTTC. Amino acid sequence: CASSQDLGSGAYNEQFF.

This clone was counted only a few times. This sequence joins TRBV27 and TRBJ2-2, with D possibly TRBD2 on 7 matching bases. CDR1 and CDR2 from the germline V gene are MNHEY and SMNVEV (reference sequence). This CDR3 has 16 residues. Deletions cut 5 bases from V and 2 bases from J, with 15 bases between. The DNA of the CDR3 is TGTGCCAGCAGTACACAGGGACTAATAAACACCGGGGAGCTGTTTTTT. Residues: CASSTQGLINTGELFF.

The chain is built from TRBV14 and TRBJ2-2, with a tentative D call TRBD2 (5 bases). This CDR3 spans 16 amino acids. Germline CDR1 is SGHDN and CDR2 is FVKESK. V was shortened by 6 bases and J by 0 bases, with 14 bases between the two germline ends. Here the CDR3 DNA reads TGTGCCAGCAGACCCTTGGCGGGTTCGAACACCGGGGAGCTGTTTTTT. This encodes CASRPLAGSNTGELFF. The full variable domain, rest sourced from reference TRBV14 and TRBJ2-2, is EAGVTQFPSHSVIEKGQTVTLRCDPISGHDNLYWYRRVMGKEIKFLLHFVKESKQDESGMPNNRFLAERTGGTYSTLKVQPAELEDSGVYFCASRPLAGSNTGELFFGEGSRLTVL.

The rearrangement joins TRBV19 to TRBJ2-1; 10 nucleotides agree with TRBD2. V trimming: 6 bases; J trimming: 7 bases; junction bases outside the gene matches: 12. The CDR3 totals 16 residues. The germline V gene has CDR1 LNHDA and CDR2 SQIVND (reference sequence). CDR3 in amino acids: CASSSSGRPRRNEQFF. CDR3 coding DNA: TGTGCCAGTAGCTCTAGCGGGAGACCCAGGCGGAATGAGCAGTTCTTC.

CDR3 sequence reads: CAISESGPRSQPQHF. The CDR3 bases are TGTGCCATCAGTGAATCAGGTCCCCGCAGTCAGCCCCAGCATTTT. The chain has TRBV10-3 and TRBJ1-5, with unresolved D. This CDR3 region has 15 residues. Trimming pared 3 bases from V and 6 bases from J, leaving 15 bases between. Per the germline V gene, CDR1 is ENHRY and CDR2 is SYGVKD.

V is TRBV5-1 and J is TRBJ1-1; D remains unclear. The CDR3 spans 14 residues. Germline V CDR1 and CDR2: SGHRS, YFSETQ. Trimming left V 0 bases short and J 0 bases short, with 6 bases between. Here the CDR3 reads CASSLAPLNTEAFF. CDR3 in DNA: TGCGCCAGCAGCTTGGCCCCATTGAACACTGAAGCTTTCTTT.

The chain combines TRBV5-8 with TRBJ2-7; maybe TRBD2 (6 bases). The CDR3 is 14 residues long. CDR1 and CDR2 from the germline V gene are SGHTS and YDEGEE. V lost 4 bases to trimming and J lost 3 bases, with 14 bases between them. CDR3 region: CASSQDGTYYEQYF. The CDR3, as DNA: TGTGCCAGCAGCCAAGACGGGACTTACTACGAGCAGTACTTC.

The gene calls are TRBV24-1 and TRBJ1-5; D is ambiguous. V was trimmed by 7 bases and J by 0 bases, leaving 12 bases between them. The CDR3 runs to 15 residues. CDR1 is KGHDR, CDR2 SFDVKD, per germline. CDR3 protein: CATRIGRDSNQPQHF. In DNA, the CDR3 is TGTGCCACCAGGATTGGGAGAGATAGCAATCAGCCCCAGCATTTT.

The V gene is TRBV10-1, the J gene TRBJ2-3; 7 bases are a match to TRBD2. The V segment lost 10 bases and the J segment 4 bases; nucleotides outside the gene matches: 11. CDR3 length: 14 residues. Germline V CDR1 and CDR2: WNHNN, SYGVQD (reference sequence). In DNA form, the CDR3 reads TGCGCCAACTGCAGCGGGATCTTCTCAGATACGCAGTATTTT. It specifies CANCSGIFSDTQYF.